One sample yielded the 19 T cell receptor beta chains listed below, sequenced in a study of T cell responses to AZD1222 COVID-19 vaccine. Profiling relied on immunoSEQ multiplex PCR, and the TCRdb table lists in-frame clones only, not all of them. The sample includes 80,000 to 90,000 clones, roughly 90% of them seen just once. The starting material was peripheral blood, obtained on day 0 of AZD1222 vaccination. Receptors were obtained from an adult in good health.

This clone was seen a few times. CDR3 sequence (DNA): TGCGCCAGCAGGCCGGGACAGGGTTCAGATACGCAGTATTTT. The encoded protein is CASRPGQGSDTQYF. The chain has TRBV10-1 and TRBJ2-3; the match to TRBD1 covers 9 bases. J lost 4 bases, V lost 6 bases, and 5 bases had no gene match. The CDR3 sequence is 14 residues long. Per germline, CDR1 WNHNN and CDR2 SYGVQD (reference sequence).

The rearrangement links TRBV5-8 to TRBJ2-2; the D gene is possibly TRBD1 (6 bases). CDR3 length equals 16 residues. The ends were cut back, 3 bases at V and 7 bases at J, with 19 bases in the middle. CDR1 SGHTS and CDR2 YDEGEE come from the germline V gene. This chain's CDR3 is CASSSVPGQADGELFF. The CDR3 DNA reads TGTGCCAGCAGCTCTGTCCCGGGACAAGCCGACGGGGAGCTGTTTTTT. Full variable domain (missing parts from reference TRBV5-8 and TRBJ2-2): EAGVTQSPTHLIKTRGQQATLRCSPISGHTSVYWYQQALGLGLQFLLWYDEGEERNRGNFPPRFSGRQFPNYSSELNVNALELEDSALYLCASSSVPGQADGELFFGEGSRLTVL.

The chain links TRBV19 to TRBJ1-6; TRBD1 might be the D (5 bases). The V gene's germline CDR1 is LNHDA and CDR2 SQIVND (reference sequence). There are 15 residues in the CDR3. Trimming took 10 bases from V and 7 from J, leaving 20 bases between them. The CDR3 DNA reads TGTGCCACCCAGGAGGGGCAGGCTTTGAATTCACCCCTCCACTTT. This sequence encodes CATQEGQALNSPLHF.

The chain carries TRBV6-2 or TRBV6-3 and TRBJ2-2; 12 nucleotides align to TRBD2. This CDR3 comprises 17 residues. The V gene end was trimmed by 2 bases and the J gene end by 6 bases; junction bases not matched to a gene: 7. From germline, CDR1 is MNHEY and CDR2 SVGEGT. Here the CDR3 reads CASSYILAGGPPGELFF. The CDR3 nucleotides are TGTGCCAGCAGTTACATCCTAGCGGGGGGGCCACCCGGGGAGCTGTTTTTT.

This clone came up once. The chain carries TRBV5-4 and TRBJ2-3; no reliable D call. The CDR3 contains 14 residues. V was trimmed by 2 bases and J by 2 bases, leaving 9 bases between them. CDR1 and CDR2 (germline): SGHNT, YYREEE (reference sequence). The DNA of the CDR3 is TGTGCCAGCAGCTTCCAAGCATCCACAGATACGCAGTATTTT. It yields the protein CASSFQASTDTQYF.

This clone was counted a single time. The V and J genes are TRBV28 and TRBJ1-6; D gene ambiguous. The CDR3 runs to 13 residues. Germline CDR1 MDHEN, CDR2 SYDVKM. V shed 6 bases and J shed 4 bases, with 7 bases lying between them. The DNA of the CDR3 is TGTGCCAGCAGCTCCATTTATAATTCACCCCTCCACTTT. Translation: CASSSIYNSPLHF.

CDR3 in amino acids: CASSVEVNYGYTF. CDR3 nucleotide sequence: TGTGCCAGCAGCGTAGAGGTTAACTATGGCTACACCTTC. The J gene is TRBJ1-2, the V gene TRBV9; D is ambiguous. This CDR3 is built from 13 residues. V lost 0 bases and J 1 base, leaving 4 bases between the germline ends. The germline V gene encodes CDR1 SGDLS and CDR2 YYNGEE.

The rearrangement links TRBV9 to TRBJ2-5; D ambiguous. Germline V gene sequence: CDR1 SGDLS, CDR2 YYNGEE. CDR3 size: 15 residues. V was clipped by 0 bases and J by 3 bases, with 12 bases between them. CDR3 nucleotide sequence: TGTGCCAGCAGCGTAGTCTCACGCCCTGAAGAGACCCAGTACTTC. As protein: CASSVVSRPEETQYF.

This clone appeared once. The CDR3 spells CACLNFATGDYNSPLHF. The CDR3, as DNA: TGTGCCTGCTTAAATTTCGCGACAGGGGACTATAATTCACCCCTCCACTTT. This rearrangement joins TRBV30 to TRBJ1-6, with 8 bases fitting TRBD1. V was clipped by 6 bases and J by 3 bases; unmatched bases: 13. The germline CDR1 and CDR2 sequences are GTSNPN and SVGIG (reference sequence). This CDR3 has 17 residues.

The count of this clone is one. The chain is built from TRBV5-1 and TRBJ2-5; no firm D call. The germline CDR1 and CDR2 sequences are SGHRS and YFSETQ. The CDR3 covers 13 residues. V was trimmed by 3 bases and J by 5 bases, leaving 11 bases between them. Here the CDR3 reads CASSSWTRETQYF. For the CDR3, the DNA is TGCGCCAGCAGCTCCTGGACGAGGGAGACCCAGTACTTC.

V and J are TRBV30 and TRBJ1-1; 10 bases fit TRBD1. Germline CDR1 reads GTSNPN; CDR2 reads SVGIG (reference sequence). V lost 5 bases and J lost 8; bases outside the gene matches: 5. The CDR3 has 12 residues. DNA of the CDR3: TGTGCCTGGGGGGGGACAGGGGCAGAAGCTTTCTTT. Protein sequence: CAWGGTGAEAFF. The full variable domain, with the rest looked up from reference TRBV30 and TRBJ1-1, is SQTIHQWPATLVQPVGSPLSLECTVEGTSNPNLYWYRQAAGRGLQLLFYSVGIGQISSEVPQNLSASRPQDRQFILSSKKLLLSDSGFYLCAWGGTGAEAFFGQGTRLTVV.

This chain uses TRBV2 with TRBJ2-1; D call uncertain. The CDR3 covers 12 residues. Trimming stripped 3 bases from V and 1 base from J, with 1 base between. Germline V gene sequence: CDR1 SNHLY, CDR2 FYNNEI. In DNA, the CDR3 is TGTGCCAGCAGTGATTCCTACAATGAGCAGTTCTTC. Encoded protein: CASSDSYNEQFF.

This chain connects TRBV25-1 to TRBJ1-5; 9 positions match TRBD1. Trimming took 1 base from V and 9 from J; bases not matched to a gene: 7. Germline loops: CDR1 MGHDK, CDR2 SYGVNS. CDR3 length: 15 residues. The CDR3 spells CASSESGTGHPPQHF. CDR3 coding DNA: TGTGCCAGCAGTGAATCTGGGACAGGGCACCCGCCCCAGCATTTT. Filled out from reference TRBV25-1 and TRBJ1-5, the complete variable domain reads EADIYQTPRYLVIGTGKKITLECSQTMGHDKMYWYQQDPGMELHLIHYSYGVNSTEKGDLSSESTVSRIRTEHFPLTLESARPSHTSQYLCASSESGTGHPPQHFGDGTRLSIL.

The chain has TRBV12-3 or TRBV12-4 and TRBJ1-2; D not certain. There are 13 residues in the CDR3. With 7 bases removed from V and 2 bases from J, the gap between germline ends came to 11 bases. The CDR3 DNA sequence: TGTGCCAGCAATTCTGGGCCCAACTATGGCTACACCTTC. Amino acids: CASNSGPNYGYTF.

The rearrangement joins TRBV27 to TRBJ2-1; D may be TRBD2 (6 bases). Germline V gene lookup returns CDR1 MNHEY and CDR2 SMNVEV (reference sequence). This CDR3 is 14 amino acids long. Trimming removed 6 bases from V and 1 base from J, with 10 bases in between. CDR3 in amino acids: CASSPGGSYNEQFF. CDR3 nucleotide sequence: TGTGCCAGCAGCCCTGGGGGGTCCTACAATGAGCAGTTCTTC.

This chain joins TRBV28 and TRBJ1-2; 8 nucleotides align to TRBD1. This CDR3 is 17 amino acids long. V lost 2 bases, J lost 8 bases, and 16 bases stayed unmatched. CDR1 MDHEN and CDR2 SYDVKM come from the germline V gene. DNA of the CDR3: TGTGCCAGCAGTTTAGCCGCCGGGACAGGCTCCTCGGGCGGCTACACCTTC. Translated: CASSLAAGTGSSGGYTF.

The CDR3 coding sequence is TGTGCCAGTATGGGACCGTCGGGCTATGGCTACACCTTC. It encodes CASMGPSGYGYTF. V usage is TRBV19 and J usage is TRBJ1-2; maybe TRBD1 (5 bases). Germline-derived CDR1 and CDR2 are LNHDA and SQIVND (reference sequence). V was cut by 7 bases and J by 4 bases, with 13 bases left in between. This CDR3 spans 13 amino acids.

V is TRBV19 and J is TRBJ1-1; the D gene is possibly TRBD1 (6 bases). Germline V gene sequence: CDR1 LNHDA, CDR2 SQIVND (reference sequence). The V end was cut by 9 bases, the J end by 9 bases, with 23 bases between. The length of the CDR3 is 14 residues. CDR3 coding DNA: TGTGCCAGCCTTTTCCCGGGACAAGTATTTAAAGCTTTCTTT. Translated: CASLFPGQVFKAFF. Drawing the rest from reference TRBV19 and TRBJ1-1, the complete variable domain is DGGITQSPKYLFRKEGQNVTLSCEQNLNHDAMYWYRQDPGQGLRLIYYSQIVNDFQKGDIAEGYSVSREKKESFPLTVTSAQKNPTAFYLCASLFPGQVFKAFFGQGTRLTVV.

The chain recombines TRBV19 with TRBJ2-2; maybe TRBD1 (6 bases). There are 14 residues in the CDR3. Germline loops: CDR1 LNHDA, CDR2 SQIVND (reference sequence). The V gene lost 5 bases and the J gene lost 4 bases, with 11 bases spanning the gap. The CDR3 DNA reads TGTGCCAGTAGTCCTGACAGGCTCACCGGGGAGCTGTTTTTT. Translating it yields CASSPDRLTGELFF.